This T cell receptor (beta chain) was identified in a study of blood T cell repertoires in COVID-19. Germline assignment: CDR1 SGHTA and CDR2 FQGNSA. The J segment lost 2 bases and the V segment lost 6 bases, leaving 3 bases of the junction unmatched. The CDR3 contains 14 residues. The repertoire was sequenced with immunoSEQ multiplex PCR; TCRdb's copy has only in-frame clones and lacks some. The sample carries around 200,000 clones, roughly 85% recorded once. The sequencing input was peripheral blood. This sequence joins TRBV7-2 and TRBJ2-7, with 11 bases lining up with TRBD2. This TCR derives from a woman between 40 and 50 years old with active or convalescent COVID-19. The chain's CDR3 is CASRGLAVPYEQYF. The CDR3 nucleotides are TGTGCCAGCAGGGGACTAGCGGTTCCCTACGAGCAGTACTTC.